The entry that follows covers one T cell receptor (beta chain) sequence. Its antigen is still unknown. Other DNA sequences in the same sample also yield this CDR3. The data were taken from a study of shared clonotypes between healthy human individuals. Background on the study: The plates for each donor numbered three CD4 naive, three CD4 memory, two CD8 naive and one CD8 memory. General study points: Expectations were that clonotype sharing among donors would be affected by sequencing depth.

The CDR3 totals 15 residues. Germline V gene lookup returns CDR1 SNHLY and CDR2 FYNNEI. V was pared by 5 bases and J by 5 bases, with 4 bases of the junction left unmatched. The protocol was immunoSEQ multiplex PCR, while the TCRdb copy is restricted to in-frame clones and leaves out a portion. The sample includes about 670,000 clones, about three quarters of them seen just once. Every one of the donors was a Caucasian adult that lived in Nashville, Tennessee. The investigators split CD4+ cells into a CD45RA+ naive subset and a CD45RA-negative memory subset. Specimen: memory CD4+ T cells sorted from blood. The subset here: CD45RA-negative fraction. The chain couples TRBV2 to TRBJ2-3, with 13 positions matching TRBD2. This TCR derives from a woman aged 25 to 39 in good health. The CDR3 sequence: CASSRLAGGGDTQYF. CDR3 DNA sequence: TGTGCCAGCAGTAGACTAGCGGGAGGTGGAGATACGCAGTATTTT.